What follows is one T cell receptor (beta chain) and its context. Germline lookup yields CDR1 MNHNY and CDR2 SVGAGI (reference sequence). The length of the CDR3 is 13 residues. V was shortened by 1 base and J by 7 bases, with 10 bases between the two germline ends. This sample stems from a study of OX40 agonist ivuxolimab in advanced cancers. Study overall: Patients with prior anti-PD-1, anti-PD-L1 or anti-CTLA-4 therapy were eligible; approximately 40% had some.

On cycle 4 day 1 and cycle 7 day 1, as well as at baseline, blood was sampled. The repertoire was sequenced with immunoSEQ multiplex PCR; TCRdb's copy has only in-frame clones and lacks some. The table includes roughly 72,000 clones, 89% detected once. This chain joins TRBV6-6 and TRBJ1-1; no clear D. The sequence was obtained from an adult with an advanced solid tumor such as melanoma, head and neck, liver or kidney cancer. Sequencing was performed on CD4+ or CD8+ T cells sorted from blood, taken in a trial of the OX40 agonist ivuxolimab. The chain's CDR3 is CASSYLDGYEAFF. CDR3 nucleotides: TGTGCCAGCAGTTACTTAGACGGATATGAAGCTTTCTTT.